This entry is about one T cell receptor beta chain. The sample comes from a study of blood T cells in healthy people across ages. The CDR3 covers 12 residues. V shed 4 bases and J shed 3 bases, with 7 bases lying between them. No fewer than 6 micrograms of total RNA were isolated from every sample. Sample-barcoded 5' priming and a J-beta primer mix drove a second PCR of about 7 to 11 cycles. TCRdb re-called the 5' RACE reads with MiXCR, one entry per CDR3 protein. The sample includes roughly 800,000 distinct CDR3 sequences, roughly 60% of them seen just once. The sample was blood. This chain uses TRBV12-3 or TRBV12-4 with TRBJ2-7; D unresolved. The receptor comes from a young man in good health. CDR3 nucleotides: TGTGCCAGCAGTTCCGCTCGCTACGAGCAGTACTTC. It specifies CASSSARYEQYF.